These T cell receptor beta chains were read from a single sample in a study of cytomegalovirus exposure and HLA in healthy donors. Only in-frame clones appear in the TCRdb table, and some are missing; sequencing was by immunoSEQ multiplex PCR. The sample shows about 78,000 clones, about 80% of them seen only once. Sequenced: PBMCs. The receptors come from a man aged 45 to 65 in good health and CMV-seropositive. The CDR3 runs from the conserved cysteine through the conserved F or W. The order of the fields is J gene, clone size, D gene, V gene, CDR3 DNA, CDR3 protein. A D gene is named only where the DNA matches it firmly. For some rows the clone size is stated as once, few or many, or as a class when expanded; others skip it.

>TRBJ2-2|NA|NA|TRBV6-5
TGTGCCAGCAGTTACGGGCAGTACACCGGGGAGCTGTTTTTT
CASSYGQYTGELFF
>TRBJ1-4|NA|NA|TRBV6-1
TGTGCCAGCAGGGCATATACAACTAATGAAAAACTGTTTTTT
CASRAYTTNEKLFF
>TRBJ1-2|once|NA|TRBV12-5
TGTGCTAGTGGTTGGGGGACACAATCGGAAGGCTACACCTTC
CASGWGTQSEGYTF
>TRBJ1-1|NA|TRBD1|TRBV5-4
TGTGCCAGCAGCTTACGACAGGGCGAAGCTTTCTTT
CASSLRQGEAFF
>TRBJ1-2|once|NA|TRBV19
TGTGCCAGACCCCCCCCGCAGGGGTCCCCCCGGGGCTATGGCTACACCTTC
CARPPPQGSPRGYGYTF
>TRBJ1-4|NA|TRBD1|TRBV7-9
TGTGCCAGCAGCTTAGGACAGGGGGCACGGGAAAAACTGTTTTTT
CASSLGQGAREKLFF
>TRBJ2-3|few|TRBD2|TRBV11-2
TGTGCCAGCAGCTTAGCGGGAGGTAGAGGTGGGACAGATACGCAGTATTTT
CASSLAGGRGGTDTQYF
>TRBJ2-2|few|NA|TRBV2
TGTGCCAGCAGTCGGGATCCCGGCGGCGGGGAGCTGTTTTTT
CASSRDPGGGELFF
>TRBJ2-4|NA|NA|TRBV5-1
TGCGCCAGCAGCTTGGCGGGCTCGGGACTCACATCGGGAAACATTCAGTACTTC
CASSLAGSGLTSGNIQYF
>TRBJ2-5|NA|TRBD1|TRBV7-9
TGTGCCAGCAGCCACAGGGGTCAAGAGACCCAGTACTTC
CASSHRGQETQYF